These 24 T cell receptor beta chains were sequenced from one sample in a study of shared clonotypes between healthy human individuals. In the naive CD8 group, cells lacked CD45RO and were positively selected for CCR7, so terminally differentiated effector memory CD45RA+ cells were left out. Using immunoSEQ multiplex PCR, the repertoire was profiled, and TCRdb retains in-frame clones only, with some absent. The sample records about 2.1 million clones, around 93% being singletons. Sequenced: naive CD8+ T cells from PBMCs. All receptors come from a man younger than 35 in good health. Some clones in this sample may be carry-over from other donors' samples.

The V gene is TRBV29-1, the J gene TRBJ2-1; 9 nucleotides agree with TRBD1. Losses at the gene ends were 6 bases for V and 4 bases for J; bases not matched to a gene: 10. Germline assignment: CDR1 SQVTM and CDR2 ANQGSEA. CDR3 length: 15 amino acids. CDR3 amino acids: CSVIIRGQGYNEQFF. For the CDR3, the DNA is TGCAGCGTGATAATTAGGGGACAGGGTTACAATGAGCAGTTCTTC.

The sample holds a few counts of this clone. CDR3 nucleotides: TGTGCCAGCGCCGATAGTTTTACGCAGTATTTT. Translation gives CASADSFTQYF. The chain is built from TRBV27 and TRBJ2-3; no clear D gene. There are 11 residues in the CDR3. Trimming removed 8 bases from V and 8 bases from J, with 11 bases in between. Germline V gene lookup returns CDR1 MNHEY and CDR2 SMNVEV (reference sequence).

The CDR3 sequence is CASSNGPIASEQFF. As DNA, the CDR3 is TGTGCCAGCAGTAATGGACCAATTGCGAGTGAGCAGTTCTTC. This rearrangement joins TRBV2 to TRBJ2-1; D gene unclear. The CDR3 has 14 amino acids. Trimming cost V 5 bases and J 9 bases, with 17 bases left between them. Germline CDR1 and CDR2: SNHLY and FYNNEI.

This chain uses TRBV7-9 with TRBJ1-2; tentative D call: TRBD1 (5 bases). The CDR3 consists of 15 residues. The V and J ends lost 0 bases and 8 bases respectively, with 16 bases between them. CDR1 is SEHNR, CDR2 FQNEAQ, per germline (reference sequence). The CDR3 protein is CASSLAPGRVGGYTF. In DNA, the CDR3 is TGTGCCAGCAGCTTAGCGCCGGGCAGGGTCGGCGGCTACACCTTC.

The chain carries TRBV6-5 and TRBJ1-1; tentative D call: TRBD1 (5 bases). Trimming shortened V by 2 bases and J by 5 bases, and 18 bases separated the two germline ends. Germline assignment: CDR1 MNHEY and CDR2 SVGAGI. The CDR3 totals 16 residues. CDR3 protein: CASSYKSEGEATEAFF. CDR3 bases: TGTGCCAGCAGTTACAAGAGTGAAGGGGAGGCGACTGAAGCTTTCTTT.

This chain connects TRBV11-2 to TRBJ2-7; 7 nucleotides agree with TRBD1. The CDR3 has 16 amino acids. Trimming cost V 1 base and J 2 bases; bases outside gene matches: 8. Germline values: CDR1 SGHAT, CDR2 FQNNGV. CDR3 nucleotides: TGTGCCAGCAGCTTAGTAGTCTTTGGGACAGCCTACGAGCAGTACTTC. It codes for CASSLVVFGTAYEQYF.

This chain joins TRBV7-9 and TRBJ1-4; a possible D gene is TRBD1 (6 bases). This CDR3 has 16 amino acids. V lost 3 bases and J lost 3, with 14 bases in between. From germline, CDR1 is SEHNR and CDR2 FQNEAQ (reference sequence). The DNA of the CDR3 is TGTGCCAGCAGCTTCCGGAAACAGGGATCTAATGAAAAACTGTTTTTT. As protein: CASSFRKQGSNEKLFF.

This clone was found once. The chain couples TRBV10-1 to TRBJ2-7; D gene unclear. Looked up from germline, CDR1 is WNHNN and CDR2 is SYGVQD (reference sequence). This CDR3 comprises 13 residues. Trimming pared 0 bases from V and 2 bases from J, leaving 5 bases between. CDR3 protein: CASSESVAYEQYF. For the CDR3, the DNA is TGCGCCAGCAGTGAGTCTGTTGCCTACGAGCAGTACTTC.

This clone was detected only once. The chain links TRBV7-8 to TRBJ2-1, with 10 bases that match TRBD2. With 5 bases clipped from V and 0 bases from J, the junction kept 1 base outside the gene matches. CDR1 SGHVS and CDR2 FQNEAQ come from the germline V gene. The CDR3 spans 15 residues. CDR3 amino acids: CASSPSGGSYNEQFF. In DNA, the CDR3 is TGTGCCAGCAGCCCTAGCGGGGGCTCCTACAATGAGCAGTTCTTC.

V and J are TRBV10-3 and TRBJ2-7; 7 bases fit TRBD2. Germline V gene sequence: CDR1 ENHRY, CDR2 SYGVKD. The CDR3 runs to 15 residues. The junction had 6 bases not matched to a gene; V was cut back by 4 bases and J by 0 bases. CDR3 amino acids: CAISVPSGASYEQYF. DNA of the CDR3: TGTGCCATCAGTGTCCCTAGCGGAGCCTCCTACGAGCAGTACTTC.

In regard to this clone: This CDR3 is also generated by other DNA sequences in the sample. The V gene is TRBV9, the J gene TRBJ1-1; 9 bases fit TRBD1. V lost 4 bases, J lost 5 bases, and 3 bases stayed unmatched. There are 13 residues in the CDR3. CDR1 and CDR2 (germline): SGDLS, YYNGEE. CDR3 bases: TGTGCCAGCAGCCTTGGACAGGGGACTGAAGCTTTCTTT. Encoded protein: CASSLGQGTEAFF.

The chain couples TRBV11-1 to TRBJ1-4; 7 nucleotides line up with TRBD1. The CDR3 is 15 residues long. Trimming removed 5 bases from V and 8 bases from J; junction bases left unmatched: 11. Germline V gene lookup returns CDR1 SGHAT and CDR2 FQDESV (reference sequence). Written as DNA, the CDR3 is TGTGCCAGCAGCAACGACAGGGCGTTGCGGGAAAAACTGTTTTTT. Translating it yields CASSNDRALREKLFF.

The V gene is TRBV5-4, the J gene TRBJ2-7; 10 nucleotides agree with TRBD1. Germline V gene data show CDR1 as SGHNT and CDR2 as YYREEE (reference sequence). The V and J ends lost 0 bases and 1 base, in that order; junction bases with no gene match: 4. The CDR3 length is 16 residues. The CDR3 sequence: CASSLAAGQGSYEQYF. CDR3 sequence (DNA): TGTGCCAGCAGCTTGGCAGCGGGACAGGGGTCCTACGAGCAGTACTTC.

V is TRBV7-9 and J is TRBJ2-1; no clear D. This CDR3 region has 13 residues. V shed 4 bases and J shed 3 bases, with 7 bases lying between them. Germline CDR1 is SEHNR and CDR2 is FQNEAQ (reference sequence). CDR3 sequence reads: CASSSGDYNEQFF. DNA of the CDR3: TGTGCCAGCAGCTCTGGAGACTACAATGAGCAGTTCTTC. The variable domain in full, with the rest retrieved from reference TRBV7-9 and TRBJ2-1, is DTGVSQNPRHKITKRGQNVTFRCDPISEHNRLYWYRQTLGQGPEFLTYFQNEAQLEKSRLLSDRFSAERPKGSFSTLEIQRTEQGDSAMYLCASSSGDYNEQFFGPGTRLTVL.

The chain is built from TRBV7-9 and TRBJ1-2, with 9 positions matching TRBD1. This CDR3 has 16 amino acids. CDR1 and CDR2 (germline): SEHNR, FQNEAQ (reference sequence). Trimming at V came to 3 bases and at J to 4 bases, leaving 9 bases not matched to a gene. CDR3 protein: CASSFPGQGNIYGYTF. CDR3 in DNA: TGTGCCAGCAGCTTCCCTGGACAGGGGAACATCTATGGCTACACCTTC.

Details on this clone: Other nucleotide sequences from this sample produce the same CDR3. This sequence joins TRBV11-2 and TRBJ2-7; TRBD1 is a possible D gene (6 bases). V was pared by 1 base and J by 2 bases, with 6 bases between. The CDR3 sequence is 13 residues long. Germline-derived CDR1 and CDR2 are SGHAT and FQNNGV. The chain's CDR3 is CASSLGGPYEQYF. The CDR3 bases are TGTGCCAGCAGCTTAGGGGGGCCCTACGAGCAGTACTTC.

V is TRBV6-5 and J is TRBJ2-5; the D gene could be TRBD1 or TRBD2 (5 bases each). The CDR3 is made up of 16 amino acids. V lost 2 bases and J 2 bases, leaving 15 bases between the germline ends. The V gene's germline CDR1 is MNHEY and CDR2 SVGAGI. The CDR3 DNA sequence: TGTGCCAGCAGTTACACGGACCGGGACGGACAAGAGACCCAGTACTTC. It is translated as CASSYTDRDGQETQYF.

The rearrangement links TRBV27 to TRBJ1-4; D is perhaps TRBD1 (6 bases). V was pared by 6 bases and J by 10 bases, with 33 bases between. Germline CDR1 and CDR2: MNHEY and SMNVEV (reference sequence). The CDR3 length is 19 residues. CDR3 nucleotide sequence: TGTGCCAGCAGACCCTCCTGGGGTCCTCTCACTCTAGGGGGGGGAAAACTGTTTTTT. This gives the protein CASRPSWGPLTLGGGKLFF.

The V call is TRBV4-1, the J call TRBJ2-1, with 9 bases that match TRBD2. The germline V gene has CDR1 MGHRA and CDR2 YSYEKL. V shed 4 bases, J shed 6 bases, and the junction held 1 base outside the gene matches. The CDR3 runs to 13 residues. In nucleotides, the CDR3 is TGCGCCAGCAGCCTAGCGGGAGTCAATGAGCAGTTCTTC. This translates into CASSLAGVNEQFF.

The chain has TRBV5-1 and TRBJ2-3; no clear D gene. From germline, CDR1 is SGHRS and CDR2 YFSETQ. This CDR3 has 14 residues. Trimming stripped 0 bases from V and 1 base from J, with 6 bases between. CDR3 residues: CASSLEYRTDTQYF. The DNA for the CDR3 is TGCGCCAGCAGCTTGGAGTACCGCACAGATACGCAGTATTTT.

A remark on this clone: The same CDR3 can be traced to other DNA sequences in this sample. This chain links TRBV27 with TRBJ1-1; D gene ambiguous. The length of the CDR3 is 15 residues. Germline V lookup: CDR1 MNHEY, CDR2 SMNVEV (reference sequence). V dropped 0 bases and J dropped 0 bases, with 8 bases sitting between them. The CDR3 DNA follows: TGTGCCAGCAGTTTATCCGGTGGCTTGAACACTGAAGCTTTCTTT. Amino acid sequence: CASSLSGGLNTEAFF.

CDR3 nucleotides: TGTGCCAGCAGCTCAGGACTCGGAGTGCTGTTTTTT. It specifies CASSSGLGVLFF. The J gene is TRBJ1-4, the V gene TRBV7-9; D is ambiguous. The V gene lost 4 bases and the J gene lost 14 bases, with 14 bases spanning the gap. The CDR3 loop spans 12 amino acids. CDR1 and CDR2 from the germline V gene are SEHNR and FQNEAQ (reference sequence).

The rearrangement uses TRBV7-8 and TRBJ2-7, with unresolved D. From germline, CDR1 is SGHVS and CDR2 FQNEAQ. Trimming stripped 5 bases from V and 0 bases from J, with 14 bases between. This CDR3 is built from 15 residues. The CDR3 here is CASSQRTGFSYEQYF. The CDR3 coding sequence is TGTGCCAGCAGCCAACGGACGGGTTTCTCCTACGAGCAGTACTTC.

For this clone: This could be a read error, since a much larger clone is one nucleotide away. Distinct nucleotide sequences in the sample also encode this CDR3. The chain couples TRBV7-9 to TRBJ1-1, with 7 bases lining up with TRBD1. Germline V gene lookup returns CDR1 SEHNR and CDR2 FQNEAQ (reference sequence). V was pared by 5 bases and J by 6 bases, with 3 bases of the junction left unmatched. There are 12 residues in the CDR3. The CDR3 DNA follows: TGTGCCAGCAGCGCAGGGGGGGCTGAAGCTTTCTTT. Its translation is CASSAGGAEAFF.